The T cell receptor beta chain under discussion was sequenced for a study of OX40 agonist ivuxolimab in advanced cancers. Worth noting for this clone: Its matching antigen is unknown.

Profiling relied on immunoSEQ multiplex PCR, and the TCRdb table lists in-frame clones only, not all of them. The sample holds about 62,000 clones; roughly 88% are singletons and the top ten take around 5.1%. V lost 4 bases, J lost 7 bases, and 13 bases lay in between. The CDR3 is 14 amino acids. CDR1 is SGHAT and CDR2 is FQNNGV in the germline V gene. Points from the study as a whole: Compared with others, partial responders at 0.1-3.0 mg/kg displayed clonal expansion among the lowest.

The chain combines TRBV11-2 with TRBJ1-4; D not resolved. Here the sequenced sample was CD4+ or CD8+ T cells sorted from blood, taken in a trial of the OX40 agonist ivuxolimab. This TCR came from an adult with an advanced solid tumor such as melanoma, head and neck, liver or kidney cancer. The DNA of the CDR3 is TGTGCCAGCAGCTCCCGGGTGTTTGCTGAAAAACTGTTTTTT. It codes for CASSSRVFAEKLFF.